A single sample is the source of the 27 T cell receptor beta chains below, sequenced in a study of T cells after yellow fever vaccination. A single record per CDR3 protein comes from TCRdb applying MiXCR to the 5' RACE reads. The table has around 320,000 distinct CDR3 sequences, around 10% seen once. The sequences come from CD4+ T cells sorted from PBMCs, collected 45 days after the yellow fever booster vaccination. These receptors were taken from a man aged 18 to 29 who received the YFV17D yellow fever vaccine.

This clonotype occurred many times. This chain connects TRBV4-1 to TRBJ1-4; D not certain. V shed 1 base and J shed 8 bases, with 5 bases lying between them. CDR3 size: 12 residues. CDR1 and CDR2 (germline): MGHRA, YSYEKL. CDR3 amino acids: CASSQVGEKLFF. CDR3 nucleotide sequence: TGCGCCAGCAGCCAAGTGGGAGAAAAACTGTTTTTT.

Ten or more counts support this clonotype. This chain joins TRBV23-1 and TRBJ2-5; 10 bases line up with TRBD1. TRBV23-1 is reported as an ORF; its role is uncertain. The junction had 3 bases not matched to a gene; V was cut back by 3 bases and J by 2 bases. This CDR3 region has 15 residues. The CDR3: CASSHWDRGQETQYF. Written as DNA, the CDR3 is TGCGCCAGCAGTCACTGGGACAGGGGACAAGAGACCCAGTACTTC.

This clonotype showed up many times. This chain uses TRBV5-4 with TRBJ2-1; 11 bases line up with TRBD2. CDR3 length equals 15 residues. V shed 4 bases and J 6 bases; nucleotides not matched to a gene: 6. Per the germline V gene, CDR1 is SGHNT and CDR2 is YYREEE (reference sequence). The CDR3 reads CASSLASGGTNEQFF. CDR3 DNA: TGTGCCAGCAGCCTAGCTAGCGGGGGGACCAATGAGCAGTTCTTC.

This clonotype was found many times. The CDR3 coding sequence is TGTGCCAGCAGCCAAGAGACAGGGGATTACAATGAGCAGTTCTTC. It is translated as CASSQETGDYNEQFF. This chain uses TRBV4-2 with TRBJ2-1; 8 bases are shared with TRBD1. Germline V gives CDR1 LGHNA, CDR2 YNFKEQ. The CDR3 has 15 residues. Trimming took 0 bases from V and 4 from J; bases not matched to a gene: 2.

This clonotype was counted a few times. The V call is TRBV5-1, the J call TRBJ1-1; D possibly corresponds to TRBD1 (5 bases). The CDR3 has 15 amino acids. Germline CDR1 is SGHRS and CDR2 is YFSETQ. V lost 2 bases to trimming and J lost 3 bases, with 14 bases between them. The CDR3 loop is CASSLLGGDYTEAFF. The CDR3 region has the DNA TGCGCCAGCAGCTTACTCGGCGGGGACTACACTGAAGCTTTCTTT.

The chain joins TRBV30 to TRBJ2-3, with unresolved D. V was pared by 4 bases and J by 0 bases, with 11 bases between. This CDR3 comprises 14 residues. Per the germline V gene, CDR1 is GTSNPN and CDR2 is SVGIG (reference sequence). DNA of the CDR3: TGTGCCTGGATGCGTCTATACAGCACAGATACGCAGTATTTT. Its protein product is CAWMRLYSTDTQYF.

The chain uses TRBV6-2 or TRBV6-3 and TRBJ2-3; D is unclear. CDR3 size: 13 residues. V was shortened by 5 bases and J by 4 bases, with 10 bases between the two germline ends. Germline V CDR1 and CDR2: MNHEY, SVGEGT. The CDR3 loop is CASSDPTPDTQYF. As DNA, the CDR3 is TGTGCCAGCAGTGACCCGACACCAGATACGCAGTATTTT.

This clonotype turned up a few times. J is TRBJ2-3 and V is TRBV4-3; D is perhaps TRBD1 (6 bases). Between the trimmed V and J ends, which lost 0 bases and 6 bases, there was a span of 13 bases. Germline V gene sequence: CDR1 LGHNA, CDR2 YSLEER. This CDR3 has 15 residues. The CDR3 region is CASSQDPTGTDTQYF. The CDR3 coding sequence is TGCGCCAGCAGCCAAGATCCCACAGGGACGGATACGCAGTATTTT.

V gene TRBV19 combines with J gene TRBJ2-1; D remains unclear. Looked up from germline, CDR1 is LNHDA and CDR2 is SQIVND (reference sequence). V lost 4 bases to trimming and J lost 4 bases, with 17 bases between them. This CDR3 contains 16 residues. Here the CDR3 DNA reads TGTGCCAGTAGTACCCAGGCCCCTCAAAGTTACAATGAGCAGTTCTTC. Its translation: CASSTQAPQSYNEQFF.

The rearrangement links TRBV12-3 or TRBV12-4 to TRBJ1-5; D uncertain. V was trimmed by 5 bases and J by 1 base, leaving 12 bases between them. The CDR3 is 15 amino acids. The CDR3 is CASSAVMGSNQPQHF. CDR3 nucleotide sequence: TGTGCCAGCAGTGCTGTTATGGGAAGCAATCAGCCCCAGCATTTT.

J is TRBJ1-2 and V is TRBV19; no clear D gene. The germline gives CDR1 LNHDA, CDR2 SQIVND (reference sequence). Between the trimmed V and J ends, which lost 6 bases and 0 bases, there was a span of 8 bases. The CDR3 consists of 13 residues. CDR3 protein: CASSGSPNYGYTF. The CDR3 DNA reads as TGTGCCAGTAGCGGCAGCCCTAACTATGGCTACACCTTC.

The table lists this clonotype with many counts. The rearrangement links TRBV7-9 to TRBJ1-2; 7 bases match TRBD1. CDR1 and CDR2 from the germline V gene are SEHNR and FQNEAQ (reference sequence). The V and J ends lost 5 bases and 4 bases, in that order; junction bases with no gene match: 4. There are 13 residues in the CDR3. CDR3 in amino acids: CASSLQGIYGYTF. In DNA, the CDR3 is TGTGCCAGCAGCCTACAGGGGATCTATGGCTACACCTTC.

The chain couples TRBV7-9 to TRBJ1-3, with 8 bases identical to TRBD1. From germline, CDR1 is SEHNR and CDR2 FQNEAQ (reference sequence). The CDR3 runs to 14 residues. The junction had 2 bases not matched to a gene; V was cut back by 3 bases and J by 4 bases. DNA of the CDR3: TGTGCCAGCAGCTTCCAGGGGGCCGGAAACACCATATATTTT. This sequence encodes CASSFQGAGNTIYF.

This clonotype was counted a few times. V and J are TRBV6-5 and TRBJ2-4, with D maybe TRBD2 (6 bases). With 5 bases removed from V and 6 bases from J, the gap between germline ends came to 11 bases. The CDR3 runs to 13 residues. Germline V lookup: CDR1 MNHEY, CDR2 SVGAGI. The CDR3 DNA follows: TGTGCCAGCAGTCGGGGGACGGGAAACATTCAGTACTTC. Translation gives CASSRGTGNIQYF.

This clonotype was seen at least ten times. For the CDR3, the DNA is TGTGCCAGCAGTGAACCCTTCACGGATACGCAGTATTTT. It translates to CASSEPFTDTQYF. The chain combines TRBV2 with TRBJ2-3; D is ambiguous. This CDR3 is 13 amino acids long. Looked up from germline, CDR1 is SNHLY and CDR2 is FYNNEI. V was trimmed by 2 bases and J by 6 bases, leaving 9 bases between them.

The rearrangement uses TRBV12-3 or TRBV12-4 and TRBJ2-5; either TRBD1 or TRBD2 may fit D (5 bases each). The V end was cut by 7 bases, the J end by 7 bases, with 16 bases between. The CDR3 covers 13 residues. This CDR3 is CASTPWDAGTQYF. CDR3 sequence (DNA): TGTGCCAGCACCCCCTGGGACGCGGGGACCCAGTACTTC.

This clonotype was detected a few times. The chain uses TRBV5-1 and TRBJ2-3, with D possibly being TRBD2 (5 bases). The CDR3 consists of 15 residues. Per germline, CDR1 SGHRS and CDR2 YFSETQ. V dropped 0 bases and J dropped 5 bases, with 13 bases sitting between them. The CDR3 bases are TGCGCCAGCAGCTTGGACGCGGGCGGCCTAGATACGCAGTATTTT. It yields the protein CASSLDAGGLDTQYF.

This clonotype was recorded at least ten times. The genes are TRBV6-2 or TRBV6-3 and TRBJ2-1; D unresolved. The CDR3 runs 14 residues. Germline V gene lookup returns CDR1 MNHEY and CDR2 SVGEGT. V was clipped by 3 bases and J by 9 bases, with 15 bases between them. CDR3 in DNA: TGTGCCAGCAGTTATGAGAGACTCACAAGTGAGCAGTTCTTC. It yields the protein CASSYERLTSEQFF.

The gene calls are TRBV4-1 and TRBJ2-7, with D possibly being TRBD1 or TRBD2 (5 bases each). Between the trimmed V and J ends, which lost 3 bases and 7 bases, there was a span of 16 bases. The CDR3 runs 14 residues. CDR1 and CDR2 (germline): MGHRA, YSYEKL. The CDR3 spells CASSHYAGWGEQYV. The CDR3 bases are TGCGCCAGCAGCCATTATGCAGGGTGGGGGGAGCAGTACGTC.

This clonotype occurred a few times. The rearrangement links TRBV5-1 to TRBJ2-2, with D possibly matching TRBD1 (5 bases). Looked up from germline, CDR1 is SGHRS and CDR2 is YFSETQ. Trimming shortened V by 0 bases and J by 3 bases, and 9 bases separated the two germline ends. This CDR3 has 15 residues. The chain's CDR3 is CASSLGQSHTGELFF. The CDR3 DNA is TGCGCCAGCAGCTTGGGACAGTCTCACACCGGGGAGCTGTTTTTT.

V is TRBV7-2 and J is TRBJ2-5; D perhaps matches TRBD2 (5 bases). The germline V gene has CDR1 SGHTA and CDR2 FQGNSA. V was pared by 3 bases and J by 4 bases, with 9 bases between. There are 13 residues in the CDR3. CDR3 loop: CASSFNRGETQYF. The CDR3 bases are TGTGCCAGCAGCTTTAACCGGGGAGAGACCCAGTACTTC.

This clonotype appeared a few times. V is TRBV7-9 and J is TRBJ2-1; D uncertain. This CDR3 contains 12 residues. Trimming removed 1 base at V and 9 bases at J, with 7 bases between. The germline V gene has CDR1 SEHNR and CDR2 FQNEAQ (reference sequence). In DNA form, the CDR3 reads TGTGCCAGCAGCTTAGTAGACGGTGAGCAGTTCTTC. Protein product: CASSLVDGEQFF.

This clonotype was counted only a few times. The rearrangement links TRBV7-9 to TRBJ1-2, with D tentatively TRBD1 (5 bases). V lost 1 base and J 8 bases, leaving 11 bases between the germline ends. This CDR3 spans 13 amino acids. Germline loops: CDR1 SEHNR, CDR2 FQNEAQ (reference sequence). CDR3 DNA: TGTGCCAGCAGCTTAGTACAAGGGGACGGCTACACCTTC. The encoded protein is CASSLVQGDGYTF. The full variable domain, completed using reference TRBV7-9 and TRBJ1-2, is DTGVSQNPRHKITKRGQNVTFRCDPISEHNRLYWYRQTLGQGPEFLTYFQNEAQLEKSRLLSDRFSAERPKGSFSTLEIQRTEQGDSAMYLCASSLVQGDGYTFGSGTRLTVV.

The chain recombines TRBV10-3 with TRBJ2-2, with 10 bases fitting TRBD2. V dropped 3 bases and J dropped 2; count of bases not matched to a gene: 6. This CDR3 is 17 amino acids long. CDR1 and CDR2 from the germline V gene are ENHRY and SYGVKD. The CDR3 DNA follows: TGTGCCATCAGTGATGGGATAGCGGGGGGCAACACCGGGGAGCTGTTTTTT. Encoded protein: CAISDGIAGGNTGELFF.

This clonotype was seen more than once but under ten times. The genes are TRBV28 and TRBJ1-1, with D uncertain. CDR1 and CDR2 from the germline V gene are MDHEN and SYDVKM. With 7 bases removed from V and 1 base from J, the gap between germline ends came to 13 bases. CDR3 length equals 14 residues. The CDR3 reads CASTPPVRNTEAFF. CDR3 DNA sequence: TGTGCCAGCACCCCCCCCGTAAGGAACACTGAAGCTTTCTTT.

This chain connects TRBV20-1 to TRBJ2-3, with D possibly matching TRBD1 (6 bases). V was cut by 0 bases and J by 1 base, with 14 bases left in between. The CDR3 covers 16 residues. Germline loops: CDR1 DFQATT, CDR2 SNEGSKA (reference sequence). The CDR3 DNA is TGCAGTGCTAGAGACCCGAGAGGGGGACGCACAGATACGCAGTATTTT. As protein: CSARDPRGGRTDTQYF.

This chain uses TRBV7-9 with TRBJ2-7; tentatively, D is TRBD1 (6 bases). This CDR3 is 12 amino acids long. V gave up 5 bases and J gave up 6 bases, with 11 bases separating them. Germline assignment: CDR1 SEHNR and CDR2 FQNEAQ (reference sequence). The CDR3 nucleotides read TGTGCCAGCAGCCTACAGGGATCCGAGCAGTACGTC. It yields the protein CASSLQGSEQYV.